The T cell receptor (beta chain) under discussion was sequenced for a study of OX40 agonist ivuxolimab in advanced cancers. Study-level points and caveats: Clonal expansion from baseline to week 6 occurred in both CD4+ and CD8+ T cells.

Measured with immunoSEQ multiplex PCR; TCRdb has only the in-frame clones, and not every one. The data show tens of thousands of clones, approximately 89% seen once. The CDR3 loop spans 15 amino acids. V lost 0 bases and J 8 bases, leaving 13 bases between the germline ends. In germline, CDR1 is WNHNN, CDR2 SYGVQD (reference sequence). For this clone: What it recognizes is unknown.

The sequencing used CD4+ or CD8+ T cells sorted from blood, collected in a trial of the OX40 agonist ivuxolimab. The V gene is TRBV10-1, the J gene TRBJ1-4; D unresolved. The receptor was derived from an adult with an advanced solid tumor such as melanoma, head and neck, liver or kidney cancer. CDR3 region: CASSESIRGGEKLFF. The CDR3, as DNA: TGCGCCAGCAGTGAGTCGATCCGCGGTGGGGAAAAACTGTTTTTT.